This entry concerns a single T cell receptor (beta chain). This record belongs to a study of T cell responses to AZD1222 COVID-19 vaccine. CDR3 length equals 14 residues. CDR1 and CDR2 (germline): MDHEN, SYDVKM. V shed 6 bases and J 3 bases; nucleotides not matched to a gene: 8. TCRdb's table, derived via immunoSEQ multiplex PCR, lists solely in-frame clones and lacks some. The data contain tens of thousands of clones, 91% of them singletons. This chain connects TRBV28 to TRBJ2-7; the match to TRBD1 covers 7 bases. Here the sequenced sample was peripheral blood, taken on day 0 of MenACWY control vaccination. The clonotype was recovered from an adult in good health. The CDR3, as DNA: TGTGCCAGCAGCTCCGGGACAGCTGTCTACGAGCAGTACTTC. This gives the protein CASSSGTAVYEQYF.